The 31 T cell receptor beta chains reported below all come from one sample, sequenced in a study of T cell responses to AZD1222 COVID-19 vaccine (dated by TCRdb to 2020 to 2023). Sample time point, as interpreted from the label and publication: about 28 days (+/-7) after the second vaccine dose. Library construction relied on the immunoSEQ multiplex PCR assay. TCRdb retrieved this table from immuneACCESS and kept in-frame rearrangements only. Not all clones are present; in checked studies, unresolved V genes account for under half, and no reason is known for the remainder. The sample contains some 150,000 clones, 90% of them found a single time. About 3.3% of the sample goes to the ten largest clones. Sequences were derived from peripheral blood, sampled 28 days after the second AZD1222 dose. The origin of the receptors is an adult who received the AZD1222 COVID-19 vaccine.

The chain combines TRBV3-1 (or the pseudogene TRBV3-2) with TRBJ2-1; 13 positions match TRBD2. V was clipped by 2 bases and J by 8 bases; unmatched bases: 3. Germline V CDR1 and CDR2: LGHDT, YNNKEL (reference sequence). The CDR3 has 15 amino acids. The CDR3 protein is CASSQLGLAGYEQFF. The CDR3 nucleotides are TGTGCCAGCAGCCAACTGGGACTAGCGGGATATGAGCAGTTCTTC.

The rearrangement joins TRBV24-1 to TRBJ1-1; possibly TRBD1 for D (6 bases). V was cut by 3 bases and J by 4 bases, with 14 bases left in between. Germline CDR1 and CDR2: KGHDR and SFDVKD. This CDR3 is built from 15 residues. CDR3 amino acids: CATSDGRTAATEAFF. In DNA form, the CDR3 reads TGTGCCACCAGTGATGGCAGGACAGCGGCCACTGAAGCTTTCTTT.

The chain carries TRBV5-4 and TRBJ1-4; D ambiguous. Trimming stripped 2 bases from V and 6 bases from J, with 8 bases between. The V gene's germline CDR1 is SGHNT and CDR2 YYREEE (reference sequence). CDR3 size: 13 residues. The CDR3 spells CASSFQSDEKLFF. In DNA, the CDR3 is TGTGCCAGCAGCTTTCAGTCGGATGAAAAACTGTTTTTT.

The chain joins TRBV6-4 to TRBJ2-3; 8 bases are a match to TRBD2. Germline V gene data show CDR1 as MRHNA and CDR2 as SNTAGT. The V and J ends lost 3 bases and 3 bases, in that order; junction bases with no gene match: 5. The length of the CDR3 is 15 residues. The CDR3 protein is CASSEDAGGTDTQYF. The CDR3, as DNA: TGTGCCAGCAGTGAGGACGCGGGAGGTACAGATACGCAGTATTTT.

The chain has TRBV11-2 and TRBJ1-5; D remains ambiguous. Germline V gene data show CDR1 as SGHAT and CDR2 as FQNNGV. The CDR3 runs to 13 residues. V gave up 5 bases and J gave up 3 bases, with 8 bases separating them. The CDR3 nucleotides are TGTGCCAGCAGCCACCGTCCCAATCAGCCCCAGCATTTT. It codes for CASSHRPNQPQHF.

DNA of the CDR3: TGTGCCAGCAGTTTGGACAGGCGGACTGATAATTCACCCCTCCACTTT. Amino acid sequence: CASSLDRRTDNSPLHF. The chain recombines TRBV28 with TRBJ1-6; 7 nucleotides line up with TRBD1. The germline V gene has CDR1 MDHEN and CDR2 SYDVKM. CDR3 size: 16 residues. With V trimmed by 3 bases and J by 5 bases, 7 bases remained unmatched.

The chain carries TRBV27 and TRBJ2-3; 7 nucleotides agree with TRBD2. This CDR3 contains 14 residues. The germline CDR1 and CDR2 sequences are MNHEY and SMNVEV (reference sequence). Unmatched junction bases numbered 7, after V lost 4 bases and J lost 6 bases. As DNA, the CDR3 is TGTGCCAGCAGTTCAGGACTAGGTCGGGATACGCAGTATTTT. It codes for CASSSGLGRDTQYF.

V usage is TRBV30 and J usage is TRBJ2-1; D tentatively fits TRBD1 or TRBD2 (5 bases each). The CDR3 covers 12 residues. Trimming stripped 1 base from V and 9 bases from J, with 10 bases between. CDR1 is GTSNPN and CDR2 is SVGIG in the germline V gene (reference sequence). CDR3 loop: CAWSDRGREQFF. The CDR3, as DNA: TGTGCCTGGAGTGATAGGGGACGTGAGCAGTTCTTC.

The rearrangement uses TRBV24-1 and TRBJ1-5; D call uncertain. Germline V gives CDR1 KGHDR, CDR2 SFDVKD. V was cut by 5 bases and J by 3 bases, with 7 bases left in between. The CDR3 has 13 amino acids. The CDR3: CATSVNYNQPQHF. The CDR3, as DNA: TGTGCCACCAGTGTGAACTACAATCAGCCCCAGCATTTT.

This chain links TRBV13 with TRBJ1-1; D remains unclear. The ends were cut back, 2 bases at V and 0 bases at J, with 7 bases in the middle. CDR1 and CDR2 from the germline V gene are PRHDT and FYEKMQ (reference sequence). CDR3 length: 14 amino acids. The CDR3 is CASSLRFMNTEAFF. The CDR3 coding sequence is TGTGCCAGCAGCTTACGATTCATGAACACTGAAGCTTTCTTT.

The chain couples TRBV7-8 to TRBJ1-1, with D possibly matching TRBD1 (6 bases). V dropped 5 bases and J dropped 3 bases, with 13 bases sitting between them. In germline, CDR1 is SGHVS, CDR2 FQNEAQ. This CDR3 region has 14 residues. CDR3 nucleotides: TGTGCCAGCAGCCCAGAACAGGGCTACACTGAAGCTTTCTTT. Encoded protein: CASSPEQGYTEAFF.

This clone was observed a single time. V and J are TRBV10-1 and TRBJ1-1; D gene ambiguous. Trimming removed 9 bases from V and 1 base from J, with 12 bases in between. There are 13 residues in the CDR3. CDR1 and CDR2 from the germline V gene are WNHNN and SYGVQD (reference sequence). CDR3 in amino acids: CASKRGRNTEAFF. The CDR3 DNA reads TGCGCCAGTAAGCGGGGTAGGAACACTGAAGCTTTCTTT.

CDR3 sequence: CASSPAGTGNNEQFF. The CDR3 DNA reads as TGTGCCAGCTCCCCGGCCGGGACAGGAAACAATGAGCAGTTCTTC. The chain recombines TRBV18 with TRBJ2-1, with 8 bases fitting TRBD1. Unmatched junction bases numbered 9, after V lost 6 bases and J lost 5 bases. Germline V CDR1 and CDR2: KGHSH, LQKENI. CDR3 length equals 15 residues.

The V call is TRBV12-5, the J call TRBJ2-1; either TRBD1 or TRBD2 may fit D (5 bases each). Trimming stripped 6 bases from V and 10 bases from J, with 10 bases between. CDR1 LGHNT and CDR2 FRNRAP come from the germline V gene. CDR3 length equals 11 residues. Here the CDR3 reads CASGRGPEQFF. CDR3 DNA: TGTGCTAGTGGAAGGGGACCGGAGCAGTTCTTC. Full variable domain (rest looked up from reference TRBV12-5 and TRBJ2-1): DARVTQTPRHKVTEMGQEVTMRCQPILGHNTVFWYRQTMMQGLELLAYFRNRAPLDDSGMPKDRFSAEMPDATLATLKIQPSEPRDSAVYFCASGRGPEQFFGPGTRLTVL.

The chain recombines TRBV7-9 with TRBJ2-3; 13 nucleotides line up with TRBD2. The J segment lost 1 base and the V segment lost 4 bases, leaving 5 bases of the junction unmatched. The CDR3 loop spans 17 amino acids. Looked up from germline, CDR1 is SEHNR and CDR2 is FQNEAQ (reference sequence). The CDR3 DNA reads as TGTGCCAGCAGCTCTGAAGGGACTAGCGGGGGCACAGATACGCAGTATTTT. It encodes CASSSEGTSGGTDTQYF. Full variable domain (rest looked up from reference TRBV7-9 and TRBJ2-3): DTGVSQNPRHKITKRGQNVTFRCDPISEHNRLYWYRQTLGQGPEFLTYFQNEAQLEKSRLLSDRFSAERPKGSFSTLEIQRTEQGDSAMYLCASSSEGTSGGTDTQYFGPGTRLTVL.

The chain employs TRBV27 and TRBJ1-5; the match to TRBD1 covers 7 bases. CDR1 and CDR2 from the germline V gene are MNHEY and SMNVEV (reference sequence). V shed 2 bases and J 0 bases; nucleotides not matched to a gene: 1. This CDR3 is 15 amino acids long. The CDR3 sequence is CASSLEGASNQPQHF. The CDR3 DNA follows: TGTGCCAGCAGTTTAGAGGGGGCTAGCAATCAGCCCCAGCATTTT.

The V gene is TRBV20-1, the J gene TRBJ1-1; D not certain. V dropped 5 bases and J dropped 1 base, with 5 bases sitting between them. CDR1 and CDR2 from the germline V gene are DFQATT and SNEGSKA (reference sequence). The CDR3 extends over 11 amino acids. The CDR3: CSAEKNTEAFF. CDR3 bases: TGCAGTGCTGAGAAGAACACTGAAGCTTTCTTT.

The V gene is TRBV7-9, the J gene TRBJ2-3, with 8 bases matching TRBD2. Germline assignment: CDR1 SEHNR and CDR2 FQNEAQ (reference sequence). The CDR3 runs 16 residues. The V gene end was trimmed by 6 bases and the J gene end by 1 base; junction bases not matched to a gene: 9. The CDR3, as DNA: TGTGCCAGCAGTTATTTAGCGGGGAAAGGCACAGATACGCAGTATTTT. This translates into CASSYLAGKGTDTQYF.

The V gene is TRBV7-8, the J gene TRBJ1-1; maybe TRBD1 (5 bases). Germline V gene sequence: CDR1 SGHVS, CDR2 FQNEAQ. The CDR3 runs 15 residues. V lost 1 base and J 0 bases, leaving 9 bases between the germline ends. In nucleotides, the CDR3 is TGTGCCAGCAGCTTAGGCGGGGCTTTGAACACTGAAGCTTTCTTT. It translates to CASSLGGALNTEAFF.

This chain joins TRBV5-1 and TRBJ2-4, with D possibly matching TRBD1 (6 bases). The germline CDR1 and CDR2 sequences are SGHRS and YFSETQ. V lost 1 base to trimming and J lost 5 bases, with 10 bases between them. The CDR3 has 14 amino acids. CDR3 loop: CASSLTGTENIQYF. The CDR3 region has the DNA TGCGCCAGCAGCTTGACAGGGACGGAAAACATTCAGTACTTC. Together with reference TRBV5-1 and TRBJ2-4, the CDR3 gives the full variable domain: KAGVTQTPRYLIKTRGQQVTLSCSPISGHRSVSWYQQTPGQGLQFLFEYFSETQRNKGNFPGRFSGRQFSNSRSEMNVSTLELGDSALYLCASSLTGTENIQYFGAGTRLSVL.

CDR3 coding DNA: TGTGCCAGCAGTGAAGCGAGAGGGAGAGGTCAGCCCCAGCATTTT. Translating it yields CASSEARGRGQPQHF. This chain connects TRBV6-1 to TRBJ1-5; D not certain. V lost 0 bases, J lost 6 bases, and 12 bases lay in between. The CDR3 totals 15 residues. Germline values: CDR1 MNHNS, CDR2 SASEGT.

Here the CDR3 reads CASSMEGNRRNTEAFF. CDR3 DNA: TGTGCCAGTAGCATGGAGGGGAACAGGAGGAACACTGAAGCTTTCTTT. J is TRBJ1-1 and V is TRBV19; TRBD1 might be the D (5 bases). The CDR3 runs 16 residues. Trimming removed 6 bases at V and 1 base at J, with 18 bases between. Germline-derived CDR1 and CDR2 are LNHDA and SQIVND (reference sequence).

This chain links TRBV24-1 with TRBJ2-1; no definite D call. CDR3 length equals 12 residues. V was shortened by 4 bases and J by 4 bases, with 4 bases between the two germline ends. Germline CDR1 and CDR2: KGHDR and SFDVKD. CDR3 nucleotides: TGTGCCACCAGTGAACCGTACAATGAGCAGTTCTTC. This encodes CATSEPYNEQFF.

The chain combines TRBV19 with TRBJ1-5, with 11 bases identical to TRBD1. The CDR3 runs to 17 residues. The V and J ends lost 5 bases and 6 bases, in that order; junction bases with no gene match: 12. CDR1 LNHDA and CDR2 SQIVND come from the germline V gene (reference sequence). CDR3 region: CASSPRTGGGKVQPQHF. The CDR3 DNA is TGTGCCAGTAGTCCTAGGACAGGGGGCGGAAAAGTTCAGCCCCAGCATTTT.

The J gene is TRBJ2-5, the V gene TRBV18; D may be TRBD2 (6 bases). Germline V gene data show CDR1 as KGHSH and CDR2 as LQKENI. The CDR3 has 15 amino acids. The V gene lost 0 bases and the J gene lost 5 bases, with 13 bases spanning the gap. CDR3 DNA sequence: TGTGCCAGCTCACCACCTATCCCGGAGGGGGAGACCCAGTACTTC. Residues: CASSPPIPEGETQYF.

This chain links TRBV5-4 with TRBJ2-7; TRBD2 might be the D (7 bases). V lost 4 bases and J lost 5, with 19 bases in between. The CDR3 consists of 15 residues. Germline values: CDR1 SGHNT, CDR2 YYREEE (reference sequence). CDR3 residues: CASSPQRGRANEQYF. CDR3 in DNA: TGTGCCAGCAGCCCGCAAAGGGGGAGGGCTAACGAGCAGTACTTC.

V is TRBV3-1 (or the pseudogene TRBV3-2) and J is TRBJ2-5; maybe TRBD2 (6 bases). The germline gives CDR1 LGHDT, CDR2 YNNKEL (reference sequence). This CDR3 region has 16 residues. V was trimmed by 0 bases and J by 1 base, leaving 12 bases between them. This chain's CDR3 is CASSQERTNFQETQYF. CDR3 nucleotides: TGTGCCAGCAGCCAAGAAAGGACTAACTTCCAAGAGACCCAGTACTTC.

The chain is built from TRBV6-1 and TRBJ2-7; 10 bases line up with TRBD1. This CDR3 is 14 amino acids long. Unmatched junction bases numbered 4, after V lost 5 bases and J lost 3 bases. Looked up from germline, CDR1 is MNHNS and CDR2 is SASEGT. The CDR3 reads CASSWGQGNYEQYF. The CDR3 DNA is TGTGCCAGCAGTTGGGGACAGGGGAACTACGAGCAGTACTTC.

This chain links TRBV5-4 with TRBJ1-1; no definite D call. Trimming shortened V by 2 bases and J by 4 bases, and 12 bases separated the two germline ends. Germline V lookup: CDR1 SGHNT, CDR2 YYREEE (reference sequence). The CDR3 sequence is 14 residues long. CDR3 residues: CASSFAGRTTEAFF. Here the CDR3 DNA reads TGTGCCAGCAGCTTTGCGGGGAGAACCACTGAAGCTTTCTTT.

This chain uses TRBV2 with TRBJ1-5; D call uncertain. There are 12 residues in the CDR3. Germline loops: CDR1 SNHLY, CDR2 FYNNEI. Trimming removed 5 bases at V and 8 bases at J, with 10 bases between. The CDR3 loop reads CASSRDLEPQHF. In nucleotides, the CDR3 is TGTGCCAGCAGTCGGGATCTGGAGCCCCAGCATTTT.

The gene calls are TRBV27 and TRBJ1-4; no firm D call. The CDR3 sequence is 12 residues long. Germline CDR1 MNHEY, CDR2 SMNVEV (reference sequence). V lost 3 bases, J lost 7 bases, and 6 bases lay in between. The CDR3 sequence: CASSFSGEKLFF. CDR3 DNA sequence: TGTGCCAGCAGTTTTAGTGGTGAAAAACTGTTTTTT.